Below are 29 T cell receptor beta chains sequenced from a single sample in a study of T cells in localized non-small cell lung cancer. Method: immunoSEQ multiplex PCR; TCRdb's copy keeps in-frame clones and lacks some. Among 55,000 to 65,000 clones listed, just over 90% were seen once. The sequencing here drew on peripheral blood, taken before any cancer treatment. Every receptor here comes from a man aged 35 to 69 with stage I lung adenocarcinoma.

The J gene is TRBJ2-5, the V gene TRBV15; 10 positions match TRBD2. Germline V gene sequence: CDR1 LNHNV, CDR2 YYDKDF (reference sequence). Trimming cost V 1 base and J 3 bases; bases outside gene matches: 11. This CDR3 has 18 amino acids. The CDR3 coding sequence is TGTGCCACCAGCAGAGGATGGGCTAGCGGGAGAGAAAAAGAGACCCAGTACTTC. It codes for CATSRGWASGREKETQYF. Using reference TRBV15 and TRBJ2-5 for the parts outside the CDR3, the full variable domain is DAMVIQNPRYQVTQFGKPVTLSCSQTLNHNVMYWYQQKSSQAPKLLFHYYDKDFNNEADTPDNFQSRRPNTSFCFLDIRSPGLGDTAMYLCATSRGWASGREKETQYFGPGTRLLVL.

V and J are TRBV30 and TRBJ2-2; 9 bases match TRBD1. The V gene end was trimmed by 0 bases and the J gene end by 3 bases; junction bases not matched to a gene: 2. CDR3 length: 15 residues. Germline V CDR1 and CDR2: GTSNPN, SVGIG (reference sequence). In DNA form, the CDR3 reads TGTGCCTGGAGTGTACGGGACAGGGACACCGGGGAGCTGTTTTTT. Translation gives CAWSVRDRDTGELFF.

This clone was observed once. This chain joins TRBV30 and TRBJ1-1; 7 bases map to TRBD1. Looked up from germline, CDR1 is GTSNPN and CDR2 is SVGIG (reference sequence). This CDR3 has 15 amino acids. The V and J ends lost 2 bases and 1 base, in that order; junction bases with no gene match: 7. In DNA, the CDR3 is TGTGCCTGGAGTCAACCCCGGACAGGGAACACTGAAGCTTTCTTT. Amino acid sequence: CAWSQPRTGNTEAFF.

The chain recombines TRBV27 with TRBJ2-5; 8 bases match TRBD1. This CDR3 spans 15 amino acids. CDR1 MNHEY and CDR2 SMNVEV come from the germline V gene (reference sequence). The V segment lost 7 bases and the J segment 1 base; nucleotides outside the gene matches: 8. The CDR3 nucleotides read TGTGCCAGCAACCTCGGGACAGGCCCCCAAGAGACCCAGTACTTC. Amino acid sequence: CASNLGTGPQETQYF.

This chain joins TRBV11-2 and TRBJ2-6, with D possibly being TRBD1 or TRBD2 (6 bases each). Per the germline V gene, CDR1 is SGHAT and CDR2 is FQNNGV. The CDR3 has 19 amino acids. The V and J ends lost 7 bases and 0 bases respectively, with 22 bases between them. The CDR3 DNA is TGTGCCAGCATCTCTTTTACGGGGGCCGTGGTCTCTGGGGCCAACGTCCTGACTTTC. Translating it yields CASISFTGAVVSGANVLTF.

The chain carries TRBV27 and TRBJ2-2; D might be TRBD1 (6 bases). The CDR3 consists of 19 residues. Germline loops: CDR1 MNHEY, CDR2 SMNVEV (reference sequence). Trimming took 3 bases from V and 2 from J, leaving 22 bases between them. The CDR3 region is CASSFLSIPGARNTGELFF. CDR3 sequence (DNA): TGTGCCAGCAGTTTCCTCTCCATCCCAGGGGCCCGAAACACCGGGGAGCTGTTTTTT.

This clone occurred once. CDR3 loop: CASSSKAHTYEQYF. CDR3 DNA: TGCGCCAGCAGCTCGAAGGCACACACCTACGAGCAGTACTTC. J is TRBJ2-7 and V is TRBV5-1; D is uncertain. Germline CDR1 SGHRS, CDR2 YFSETQ. With 3 bases removed from V and 2 bases from J, the gap between germline ends came to 12 bases. CDR3 length: 14 residues.

This clone showed up just once. This sequence joins TRBV4-2 and TRBJ2-6; D gene uncertain. The CDR3 loop spans 17 amino acids. Germline values: CDR1 LGHNA, CDR2 YNFKEQ. V was cut by 3 bases and J by 0 bases, with 12 bases left in between. This chain's CDR3 is CASSQGTTSSGANVLTF. CDR3 DNA: TGTGCCAGCAGCCAGGGCACTACCAGCTCTGGGGCCAACGTCCTGACTTTC.

This rearrangement joins TRBV11-2 to TRBJ2-5; TRBD1 is a possible D gene (5 bases). Germline-derived CDR1 and CDR2 are SGHAT and FQNNGV. The CDR3 extends over 15 amino acids. V was clipped by 5 bases and J by 1 base, with 14 bases between them. Here the CDR3 reads CASSQGSGPQETQYF. The CDR3 DNA follows: TGTGCCAGCAGCCAAGGATCAGGGCCCCAAGAGACCCAGTACTTC.

V gene TRBV2 combines with J gene TRBJ1-1; 7 nucleotides line up with TRBD1. Per germline, CDR1 SNHLY and CDR2 FYNNEI. CDR3 size: 16 residues. V shed 2 bases, J shed 4 bases, and the junction held 10 bases outside the gene matches. CDR3 loop: CASSEWVTGRSTEAFF. DNA for the CDR3: TGTGCCAGCAGTGAATGGGTGACAGGGAGGTCCACTGAAGCTTTCTTT.

This clone was observed a handful of times. The rearrangement joins TRBV15 to TRBJ1-2, with D perhaps TRBD1 (6 bases). The CDR3 runs 15 residues. CDR1 is LNHNV, CDR2 YYDKDF, per germline (reference sequence). V was clipped by 1 base and J by 0 bases, with 9 bases between them. This chain's CDR3 is CATSRVGDTNYGYTF. The CDR3 DNA is TGTGCCACCAGCAGAGTTGGGGACACTAACTATGGCTACACCTTC.

The chain employs TRBV5-1 and TRBJ2-7; maybe TRBD2 (7 bases). V lost 5 bases, J lost 5 bases, and 17 bases lay in between. CDR3 length: 14 amino acids. Germline V lookup: CDR1 SGHRS, CDR2 YFSETQ. The CDR3 here is CASSLGGGAHEQYF. The CDR3 DNA is TGCGCCAGCAGTCTCGGAGGGGGGGCCCACGAGCAGTACTTC.

This clone was counted only a few times. The chain has TRBV7-9 and TRBJ2-5; TRBD1 is a possible D gene (5 bases). The CDR3 covers 15 residues. The V end was cut by 2 bases, the J end by 2 bases, with 12 bases between. Germline values: CDR1 SEHNR, CDR2 FQNEAQ (reference sequence). The CDR3 region is CASSLTAGRQETQYF. CDR3 DNA sequence: TGTGCCAGCAGCTTAACGGCAGGGCGACAAGAGACCCAGTACTTC.

This chain joins TRBV10-2 and TRBJ1-5; unclear D gene. The germline V gene encodes CDR1 WSHSY and CDR2 SAAADI. Trimming took off 7 bases at V and 0 bases at J, with 7 bases between the two ends. The CDR3 is made up of 13 amino acids. The CDR3: CASTVNSNQPQHF. For the CDR3, the DNA is TGCGCCAGCACCGTTAATAGCAATCAGCCCCAGCATTTT.

CDR3 in DNA: TGTGCCAGCAGCGGGGGTAGGTCAGGGACTAGCGCCTACGAGCAGTACTTC. As protein: CASSGGRSGTSAYEQYF. V gene TRBV7-2 combines with J gene TRBJ2-7; 10 nucleotides line up with TRBD2. The CDR3 has 17 residues. With V trimmed by 5 bases and J by 2 bases, 12 bases remained unmatched. The V gene's germline CDR1 is SGHTA and CDR2 FQGNSA.

The V call is TRBV11-3, the J call TRBJ2-2, with TRBD1 identical over 7 bases. The CDR3 covers 14 residues. Germline assignment: CDR1 SGHNT and CDR2 YENEEA. V lost 5 bases to trimming and J lost 7 bases; unmatched junction nucleotides: 7. DNA for the CDR3: TGTGCCAGCAGCAGAGACAGGGCTTTCGGGGAGCTGTTTTTT. This encodes CASSRDRAFGELFF.

This clone was picked up one time. The genes are TRBV7-3 and TRBJ2-1, with 9 bases aligning to TRBD2. Unmatched junction bases numbered 6, after V lost 2 bases and J lost 7 bases. The CDR3 has 15 residues. CDR1 is SGHTA, CDR2 FQGTGA, per germline. CDR3 in DNA: TGTGCCAGCAGCTTACGCCCAGCGGGAGGTAATGAGCAGTTCTTC. Protein: CASSLRPAGGNEQFF.

This clone was recorded once. This chain connects TRBV7-9 to TRBJ2-2; perhaps TRBD1 as D (6 bases). Deletions cut 2 bases from V and 5 bases from J, with 9 bases between. The CDR3 is made up of 14 amino acids. Germline CDR1 is SEHNR and CDR2 is FQNEAQ (reference sequence). The chain's CDR3 is CASSLPDRTGELFF. The CDR3 region has the DNA TGTGCCAGCAGCTTACCTGACAGGACCGGGGAGCTGTTTTTT.

The chain uses TRBV5-1 and TRBJ1-1; no definite D call. The CDR3 runs 15 residues. Trimming removed 1 base from V and 2 bases from J, with 12 bases in between. Germline loops: CDR1 SGHRS, CDR2 YFSETQ. The CDR3 region has the DNA TGCGCCAGCAGCTTGATCACGTCCTTTAACACTGAAGCTTTCTTT. It translates to CASSLITSFNTEAFF.

This rearrangement joins TRBV7-9 to TRBJ1-2, with TRBD1 matching over 9 bases. This CDR3 is built from 14 residues. V gave up 5 bases and J gave up 4 bases; unmatched junction bases: 5. From germline, CDR1 is SEHNR and CDR2 FQNEAQ (reference sequence). The CDR3 protein is CASSQSGQGYGYTF. In DNA form, the CDR3 reads TGTGCCAGCAGCCAATCGGGACAGGGCTATGGCTACACCTTC.

The genes are TRBV10-3 and TRBJ2-7, with D perhaps TRBD2 (6 bases). The length of the CDR3 is 12 residues. The germline CDR1 and CDR2 sequences are ENHRY and SYGVKD. V was cut by 3 bases and J by 5 bases, with 8 bases left in between. DNA of the CDR3: TGTGCCATCAGTGATCCGGGGGACGAGCAGTACTTC. Its protein is CAISDPGDEQYF.

This rearrangement joins TRBV15 to TRBJ2-1; TRBD2 matches 15 bases. The CDR3 runs to 18 residues. V was clipped by 11 bases and J by 0 bases; unmatched bases: 11. Germline-derived CDR1 and CDR2 are LNHNV and YYDKDF (reference sequence). The CDR3 loop is CASRGLAGGPSSYNEQFF. CDR3 DNA sequence: TGTGCCTCAAGGGGACTAGCGGGAGGACCTAGCTCCTACAATGAGCAGTTCTTC. The variable domain in full, with the rest retrieved from reference TRBV15 and TRBJ2-1, is DAMVIQNPRYQVTQFGKPVTLSCSQTLNHNVMYWYQQKSSQAPKLLFHYYDKDFNNEADTPDNFQSRRPNTSFCFLDIRSPGLGDTAMYLCASRGLAGGPSSYNEQFFGPGTRLTVL.

The chain is built from TRBV7-2 and TRBJ1-5, with D uncertain. CDR1 is SGHTA and CDR2 is FQGNSA in the germline V gene. With 6 bases removed from V and 6 bases from J, the gap between germline ends came to 18 bases. The CDR3 is made up of 15 amino acids. In DNA form, the CDR3 reads TGTGCCAGCAGTGCCGGGAGTGGTTCGATTCAGCCCCAGCATTTT. Translation: CASSAGSGSIQPQHF.

The V call is TRBV5-5, the J call TRBJ1-2; D unresolved. The CDR3 contains 13 residues. The V gene's germline CDR1 is SGHKS and CDR2 YYEKEE (reference sequence). V shed 3 bases and J shed 5 bases, with 11 bases lying between them. The chain's CDR3 is CASSSDGTYGYTF. CDR3 nucleotide sequence: TGTGCCAGCAGCTCGGACGGAACTTATGGCTACACCTTC.

The genes are TRBV10-3 and TRBJ1-1; D gene uncertain. This CDR3 contains 13 residues. From germline, CDR1 is ENHRY and CDR2 SYGVKD. The V and J ends lost 6 bases and 1 base respectively, with 9 bases between them. The CDR3 is CAIREGTNTEAFF. The CDR3 DNA sequence: TGTGCCATCAGGGAGGGAACGAACACTGAAGCTTTCTTT.

This clone was counted only a few times. The V gene is TRBV29-1, the J gene TRBJ1-1; D unresolved. Between the trimmed V and J ends, which lost 4 bases and 5 bases, there was a span of 14 bases. Germline V gives CDR1 SQVTM, CDR2 ANQGSEA. This CDR3 region has 13 residues. DNA for the CDR3: TGCAGCGTTGGGGAGGATTTAGGGACTGAAGCTTTCTTT. This gives the protein CSVGEDLGTEAFF.

J is TRBJ2-7 and V is TRBV11-2, with 7 bases lining up with TRBD1. J gave up 4 bases and V 0 bases, and 9 bases lay outside the gene matches. This CDR3 has 16 amino acids. Germline V gives CDR1 SGHAT, CDR2 FQNNGV. The CDR3 reads CASSLDRVGGVYEQYF. DNA for the CDR3: TGTGCCAGCAGCTTAGATCGGGTAGGGGGCGTTTACGAGCAGTACTTC.

This rearrangement joins TRBV15 to TRBJ2-5, with D unclear. The CDR3 is 12 residues long. The V end was cut by 0 bases, the J end by 5 bases, with 4 bases between. The germline CDR1 and CDR2 sequences are LNHNV and YYDKDF (reference sequence). CDR3 protein: CATSRDTETQYF. CDR3 DNA: TGTGCCACCAGCAGAGATACTGAGACCCAGTACTTC.

CDR3 region: CSGRASYEQYF. CDR3 coding DNA: TGCAGTGGGAGGGCCTCCTACGAGCAGTACTTC. The chain links TRBV20-1 to TRBJ2-7; TRBD2 is a possible D gene (6 bases). The CDR3 has 11 residues. Between the trimmed V and J ends, which lost 7 bases and 0 bases, there was a span of 7 bases. CDR1 is DFQATT and CDR2 is SNEGSKA in the germline V gene (reference sequence).